Listed here are 20 T cell receptor beta chains from one sample, sequenced in a study of T cell repertoires in cytomegalovirus infection (dated by TCRdb to between 2018 and 2020). These reads were obtained on an Illumina HiSeq 1500. The raw public reads went through TCRdb reprocessing: fastp at Q25, MiXCR clone calling, in-frame beta chains kept. Rows with a matching CDR3 protein are joined into one entry that keeps the most common DNA and genes. The sample table contains roughly 280,000 distinct CDR3 sequences; only one count was recorded for under 25% of them. The ten top clones hold about 21% of the sample. This specimen's treatment or condition label, interpreted: in vitro stimulation with specific CMV peptide epitopes to enrich CMV-specific T cells. These TCRs are of unknown antigen specificity. The sample consisted of cultured PBMCs, taken from culture after CMV antigen stimulation. Receptor source: a human donor in good health (CMV status not recorded). Some clones in this sample may be carry-over from other donors' samples.

This clonotype was picked up many times. The genes are TRBV7-6 and TRBJ2-2; 10 bases map to TRBD1. The germline V gene has CDR1 SGHVS and CDR2 FNYEAQ. V dropped 5 bases and J dropped 5; count of bases not matched to a gene: 5. The CDR3 runs 15 residues. Written as DNA, the CDR3 is TGTGCCAGCAGCCTGGGACAGGGGTGGACCGGGGAGCTGTTTTTT. Amino acid sequence: CASSLGQGWTGELFF.

This chain links TRBV6-2 or TRBV6-3 with TRBJ2-7; a possible D gene is TRBD1 (6 bases). Germline V lookup: CDR1 MNHEY, CDR2 SVGEGT. CDR3 size: 18 residues. Trimming shortened V by 0 bases and J by 5 bases, and 23 bases separated the two germline ends. DNA for the CDR3: TGTGCCAGCAGTTACTCGAGTGTTGCCGGACAGAGGGTCGACGAGCAGTACTTC. This sequence encodes CASSYSSVAGQRVDEQYF.

This chain joins TRBV11-3 and TRBJ1-2; D uncertain. CDR1 and CDR2 from the germline V gene are SGHNT and YENEEA. The V end lost 3 bases, the J end lost 3 bases, and 5 bases lay between the germline ends. The CDR3 runs 12 residues. CDR3: CASSLRDYGYTF. The CDR3 nucleotides read TGTGCCAGCAGCTTGCGGGACTATGGCTACACCTTC.

This clonotype was picked up a small number of times. This chain uses TRBV2 with TRBJ2-5, with D unclear. V was pared by 5 bases and J by 5 bases, with 12 bases between. Germline CDR1 reads SNHLY; CDR2 reads FYNNEI. This CDR3 region has 13 residues. CDR3 in amino acids: CASSSTLGETQYF. DNA of the CDR3: TGTGCCAGCAGTTCGACCCTGGGCGAGACCCAGTACTTC.

The chain combines TRBV27 with TRBJ1-5; TRBD1 agrees at 7 bases. Germline V gene lookup returns CDR1 MNHEY and CDR2 SMNVEV (reference sequence). The CDR3 is 16 amino acids. V lost 5 bases to trimming and J lost 7 bases; unmatched junction nucleotides: 14. The CDR3, as DNA: TGTGCCAGCAGTGAAGCCAGGGGGGTTGGGGGGCAGCCCCAGCATTTT. This codes for CASSEARGVGGQPQHF.

This clonotype was observed a handful of times. The chain recombines TRBV27 with TRBJ2-3; D is possibly TRBD2 (6 bases). The germline V gene encodes CDR1 MNHEY and CDR2 SMNVEV (reference sequence). This CDR3 is built from 12 residues. Trimming took off 8 bases at V and 7 bases at J, with 13 bases between the two ends. The CDR3 DNA reads as TGTGCCAGCGGGGGGTCATCGAATACGCAGTATTTT. It is translated as CASGGSSNTQYF.

The chain combines TRBV7-2 with TRBJ2-1; unclear D gene. The CDR3 runs to 15 residues. Germline CDR1 reads SGHTA; CDR2 reads FQGNSA. Trimming cost V 1 base and J 6 bases, with 13 bases left between them. The CDR3 sequence: CASSLDARLVNEQFF. CDR3 bases: TGTGCCAGCAGCTTAGATGCTAGGTTGGTCAATGAGCAGTTCTTC.

The table lists this clonotype with a few counts. The chain carries TRBV7-2 and TRBJ2-7; D is perhaps TRBD2 (6 bases). From germline, CDR1 is SGHTA and CDR2 FQGNSA. The CDR3 loop spans 15 amino acids. The V end was cut by 1 base, the J end by 11 bases, with 21 bases between. Here the CDR3 reads CASSLDPGGSADEYF. Written as DNA, the CDR3 is TGTGCCAGCAGCTTAGACCCCGGAGGGTCCGCCGACGAGTACTTC.

This clonotype occurred many times. V is TRBV7-2 and J is TRBJ1-6; D is unresolved. From germline, CDR1 is SGHTA and CDR2 FQGNSA. The V gene lost 2 bases and the J gene lost 3 bases, with 11 bases spanning the gap. CDR3 length: 16 amino acids. The CDR3 DNA reads TGTGCCAGCAGCTTAATATCAAGATACTATAATTCACCCCTCCACTTT. Its protein product is CASSLISRYYNSPLHF.

This rearrangement joins TRBV27 to TRBJ2-5; 13 positions agree with TRBD2. The J segment lost 5 bases and the V segment lost 7 bases, leaving 7 bases of the junction unmatched. Germline V gives CDR1 MNHEY, CDR2 SMNVEV (reference sequence). This CDR3 has 15 amino acids. This CDR3 is CASNSGTSGTETQYF. CDR3 nucleotides: TGTGCCAGCAACTCCGGGACTAGCGGGACGGAGACCCAGTACTTC.

This clonotype counts as medium-sized. This chain uses TRBV6-6 with TRBJ2-5, with 12 positions matching TRBD2. Unmatched junction bases numbered 3, after V lost 6 bases and J lost 4 bases. CDR3 size: 14 residues. Per germline, CDR1 MNHNY and CDR2 SVGAGI (reference sequence). The CDR3 sequence is CASRLAGGGETQYF. DNA for the CDR3: TGTGCCAGCAGACTAGCGGGAGGAGGAGAGACCCAGTACTTC.

This chain links TRBV6-8 with TRBJ1-1; D perhaps matches TRBD1 (5 bases). The CDR3 is 14 residues long. V was pared by 6 bases and J by 6 bases, with 17 bases between. The germline V gene has CDR1 MNHGY and CDR2 SAAAGT. The DNA of the CDR3 is TGTGCCAGCAGCCCCACCCGGGGGATACCTGAAGCTTTCTTT. Protein sequence: CASSPTRGIPEAFF.

V gene TRBV5-1 combines with J gene TRBJ2-5, with D unclear. This CDR3 contains 15 residues. In germline, CDR1 is SGHRS, CDR2 YFSETQ. The V end lost 2 bases, the J end lost 2 bases, and 13 bases lay between the germline ends. CDR3 DNA: TGCGCCAGCAGCTTTATGTCGTCAGAACAAGAGACCCAGTACTTC. Encoded protein: CASSFMSSEQETQYF.

The CDR3 DNA reads TGCGCCAGCAGCACGACTAGCGGGACTCAAGTGGGTGAGCAGTTCTTC. Translated: CASSTTSGTQVGEQFF. The rearrangement uses TRBV5-1 and TRBJ2-1, with 11 bases fitting TRBD2. The CDR3 extends over 16 amino acids. Per the germline V gene, CDR1 is SGHRS and CDR2 is YFSETQ. J was trimmed by 9 bases and V by 4 bases; bases with no gene match: 12.

A few counts support this clonotype. The J gene is TRBJ2-1, the V gene TRBV19; 9 positions match TRBD2. V lost 2 bases, J lost 5 bases, and 4 bases stayed unmatched. The CDR3 contains 15 residues. Per the germline V gene, CDR1 is LNHDA and CDR2 is SQIVND (reference sequence). CDR3 nucleotides: TGTGCCAGTAGTATACTACTAGCGGGCAACAATGAGCAGTTCTTC. Protein product: CASSILLAGNNEQFF.

Ten or more counts support this clonotype. The chain joins TRBV7-9 to TRBJ2-1, with TRBD1 matching over 7 bases. The V gene end was trimmed by 2 bases and the J gene end by 5 bases; junction bases not matched to a gene: 6. The germline V gene encodes CDR1 SEHNR and CDR2 FQNEAQ (reference sequence). This CDR3 contains 15 residues. This CDR3 reads CASSLLQGLDNEQFF. The CDR3 DNA sequence: TGTGCCAGCAGCTTACTACAGGGGTTAGACAATGAGCAGTTCTTC.

This clonotype was picked up a small number of times. The chain recombines TRBV9 with TRBJ1-2; weak D call: TRBD1 (5 bases). V was trimmed by 0 bases and J by 7 bases, leaving 10 bases between them. The length of the CDR3 is 13 residues. CDR1 and CDR2 (germline): SGDLS, YYNGEE. DNA of the CDR3: TGTGCCAGCAGCGTAGTGACGGGGACTGGCTACACCTTC. It encodes CASSVVTGTGYTF.

This clonotype was seen ten or more times. J is TRBJ1-1 and V is TRBV7-2; 7 nucleotides line up with TRBD1. The germline V gene has CDR1 SGHTA and CDR2 FQGNSA. This CDR3 region has 14 residues. After removal of 3 bases from V and 1 base from J, the junction contained 2 bases not matched to a gene. CDR3 sequence: CASSFQGGNTEAFF. In DNA form, the CDR3 reads TGTGCCAGCAGCTTCCAGGGGGGGAACACTGAAGCTTTCTTT.

This clonotype has just a few counts. V gene TRBV29-1 combines with J gene TRBJ2-7; D is unclear. In germline, CDR1 is SQVTM, CDR2 ANQGSEA. The V gene lost 1 base and the J gene lost 0 bases, with 4 bases spanning the gap. CDR3 length: 12 amino acids. CDR3 nucleotide sequence: TGCAGCGTTGAAGGGCCCTCCTACGAGCAGTACGTC. It is translated as CSVEGPSYEQYV.

In this sample, this clonotype turned up many times. This rearrangement joins TRBV7-2 to TRBJ1-1; unclear D gene. Germline CDR1 SGHTA, CDR2 FQGNSA. CDR3 size: 13 residues. V lost 3 bases, J lost 13 bases, and 18 bases lay in between. This CDR3 is CASSFLDPKRGFF. Written as DNA, the CDR3 is TGTGCCAGCAGCTTCTTGGACCCCAAACGAGGTTTCTTT.